This T cell receptor (beta chain) derives from a study of OX40 agonist ivuxolimab in advanced cancers. Study details: An agonistic anti-OX40 (CD134) antibody, ivuxolimab, was used to treat the patients. A history of anti-PD-1, anti-PD-L1 or anti-CTLA-4 therapy was acceptable, and 30% to 45% had some.

The study, taken as a whole, reports: Expanded peripheral T-cell antigen specificity went undetermined. Doses of 0.1 to 3.0 mg/kg were accompanied by clonal expansion of CD4+ and CD8+ blood T cells by week 6.

The table came from immunoSEQ multiplex PCR; TCRdb's copy has only in-frame clones and leaves some out. The profile shows approximately 45,000 clones, more than 75% of them singletons. With respect to this clone: Its target is unknown.

V was clipped by 2 bases and J by 0 bases, with 5 bases between them. Germline V gives CDR1 SEHNR, CDR2 FQNEAQ (reference sequence). The CDR3 has 14 amino acids. This chain joins TRBV7-9 and TRBJ1-5; no clear D gene. This specimen consisted of CD4+ or CD8+ T cells sorted from blood, obtained in a trial of the OX40 agonist ivuxolimab. The TCR originated in an adult with an advanced solid tumor such as melanoma, head and neck, liver or kidney cancer. CDR3 nucleotide sequence: TGTGCCAGCAGCTTAAGCTATAGCAATCAGCCCCAGCATTTT. Residues: CASSLSYSNQPQHF.